A single sample gave rise to the 17 T cell receptor beta chains below, sequenced in a study of immune cell composition in non-small cell lung cancer (dated by TCRdb to about 2017). The library was produced with the immunoSEQ multiplex PCR assay. TCRdb stores this immuneACCESS table with in-frame sequences only. Part of the clones is absent; in the studies checked, under half of the shortfall reflects unresolved V genes, and no reason is known for the rest. Counted in this sample were roughly 15,000 clones; approximately 80% of them appeared once. Of the sample, approximately 14% is held by the ten largest clones. The sample comprised lung tumor tissue. Source of these receptors: a human donor with non-small cell lung cancer.

This clone was recorded once. The rearrangement links TRBV9 to TRBJ2-3; TRBD1 matches 9 bases. The V segment lost 2 bases and the J segment 4 bases; nucleotides outside the gene matches: 2. Germline assignment: CDR1 SGDLS and CDR2 YYNGEE. The CDR3 is made up of 14 amino acids. The chain's CDR3 is CASSVDRGADTQYF. The CDR3 DNA is TGTGCCAGCAGCGTTGACAGGGGGGCAGATACGCAGTATTTT.

The chain joins TRBV28 to TRBJ1-4; D ambiguous. The CDR3 contains 20 residues. Germline V CDR1 and CDR2: MDHEN, SYDVKM. Trimming stripped 5 bases from V and 0 bases from J, with 25 bases between. The CDR3 sequence is CASSTLSPPPSLATNEKLFF. The CDR3 DNA is TGTGCCAGCAGTACCCTAAGCCCCCCACCGTCACTTGCAACTAATGAAAAACTGTTTTTT.

The V call is TRBV27, the J call TRBJ1-5; 7 nucleotides line up with TRBD1. Germline V gene sequence: CDR1 MNHEY, CDR2 SMNVEV (reference sequence). The CDR3 spans 14 residues. V dropped 3 bases and J dropped 2; count of bases not matched to a gene: 1. The CDR3: CASSFQGGNQPQHF. In DNA form, the CDR3 reads TGTGCCAGCAGTTTCCAGGGGGGCAATCAGCCCCAGCATTTT.

The V and J genes are TRBV11-1 and TRBJ1-2; D possibly corresponds to TRBD1 (5 bases). Germline V gene sequence: CDR1 SGHAT, CDR2 FQDESV (reference sequence). The ends were cut back, 1 base at V and 0 bases at J, with 9 bases in the middle. The CDR3 extends over 15 amino acids. The CDR3 DNA reads TGTGCCAGCAGCTTAGATCCGACAGCTAACTATGGCTACACCTTC. It translates to CASSLDPTANYGYTF.

Only a few counts were recorded for this clone. This chain uses TRBV28 with TRBJ1-2; the match to TRBD1 covers 7 bases. The CDR3 contains 14 residues. Germline V CDR1 and CDR2: MDHEN, SYDVKM. V shed 2 bases, J shed 2 bases, and the junction held 2 bases outside the gene matches. The CDR3 loop reads CASSLQGGNYGYTF. The CDR3 nucleotides are TGTGCCAGCAGTTTACAGGGGGGAAACTATGGCTACACCTTC.

This chain joins TRBV7-3 and TRBJ2-1; TRBD2 matches 13 bases. Germline V lookup: CDR1 SGHTA, CDR2 FQGTGA. The trim removed 3 bases at V and 10 bases at J, leaving 3 bases unmatched. CDR3 length equals 14 residues. CDR3 amino acids: CASSFLGLAGEQFF. The CDR3, as DNA: TGTGCCAGCAGCTTTCTGGGACTAGCGGGAGAGCAGTTCTTC. The full variable domain, its missing parts supplied by reference TRBV7-3 and TRBJ2-1, is GAGVSQTPSNKVTEKGKYVELRCDPISGHTALYWYRQSLGQGPEFLIYFQGTGAADDSGLPNDRFFAVRPEGSVSTLKIQRTERGDSAVYLCASSFLGLAGEQFFGPGTRLTVL.

The chain links TRBV28 to TRBJ2-7; 13 nucleotides line up with TRBD2. This CDR3 contains 20 residues. CDR1 is MDHEN, CDR2 SYDVKM, per germline. The V segment lost 3 bases and the J segment 1 base; nucleotides outside the gene matches: 15. The CDR3 loop reads CASSLGPGLAGVGGSYEQYF. CDR3 coding DNA: TGTGCCAGCAGTTTGGGACCCGGACTAGCGGGAGTGGGAGGTTCCTACGAGCAGTACTTC.

V usage is TRBV7-2 and J usage is TRBJ2-5; TRBD2 aligns across 10 bases. The V gene's germline CDR1 is SGHTA and CDR2 FQGNSA. V lost 2 bases to trimming and J lost 5 bases; unmatched junction nucleotides: 14. CDR3 length: 18 amino acids. The chain's CDR3 is CASSLSWAGAGGPETQYF. The CDR3 nucleotides read TGTGCCAGCAGCTTAAGTTGGGCGGGAGCGGGAGGGCCTGAGACCCAGTACTTC.

The chain uses TRBV6-5 and TRBJ2-1; 11 bases agree with TRBD2. The V gene end was trimmed by 5 bases and the J gene end by 6 bases; junction bases not matched to a gene: 3. Germline V gene lookup returns CDR1 MNHEY and CDR2 SVGAGI. There are 14 residues in the CDR3. The CDR3 nucleotides read TGTGCCAGCAGTCGGACTAGCGGGTTCAATGAGCAGTTCTTC. This translates into CASSRTSGFNEQFF.

This chain connects TRBV27 to TRBJ2-6; 7 bases fit TRBD1. The CDR3 runs 18 residues. Germline CDR1 MNHEY, CDR2 SMNVEV (reference sequence). J gave up 1 base and V 2 bases, and 8 bases lay outside the gene matches. Written as DNA, the CDR3 is TGTGCCAGCAGTTTAACGGGACAGATCTCTTCTGGGGCCAACGTCCTGACTTTC. It specifies CASSLTGQISSGANVLTF.

The rearrangement uses TRBV2 and TRBJ1-2; 7 bases line up with TRBD1. Per the germline V gene, CDR1 is SNHLY and CDR2 is FYNNEI. V lost 8 bases and J lost 8; bases outside the gene matches: 14. The CDR3 length is 14 residues. The CDR3 spells CASSGEGQGGGYTF. Here the CDR3 DNA reads TGTGCCAGCTCCGGAGAGGGGCAGGGGGGCGGCTACACCTTC.

The V and J genes are TRBV28 and TRBJ1-1; TRBD1 is a possible D gene (6 bases). Germline CDR1 and CDR2: MDHEN and SYDVKM. The CDR3 is 16 residues long. The V and J ends lost 3 bases and 3 bases respectively, with 17 bases between them. The CDR3 region is CASSFEGGYVDTEAFF. The CDR3 nucleotides read TGTGCCAGCAGTTTTGAGGGGGGGTATGTCGACACTGAAGCTTTCTTT.

This clone was detected once. V gene TRBV18 combines with J gene TRBJ2-4, with D perhaps matching TRBD2 (5 bases). Trimming removed 3 bases at V and 8 bases at J, with 11 bases between. Germline CDR1 KGHSH, CDR2 LQKENI. CDR3 size: 13 residues. The CDR3 region has the DNA TGTGCCAGCTCACCCGAGTTGAGGGACATTCAGTACTTC. Its translation is CASSPELRDIQYF.

The V call is TRBV13, the J call TRBJ1-3; unclear D gene. Deletions cut 0 bases from V and 11 bases from J, with 14 bases between. Germline-derived CDR1 and CDR2 are PRHDT and FYEKMQ (reference sequence). The CDR3 has 14 amino acids. In nucleotides, the CDR3 is TGTGCCAGCAGCTTAGGGACCCGGGGTGAAGCCATATATTTT. Protein sequence: CASSLGTRGEAIYF.

This clone was seen a few times. The chain couples TRBV7-2 to TRBJ1-2; tentative D call: TRBD1 (5 bases). Germline V lookup: CDR1 SGHTA, CDR2 FQGNSA. The CDR3 length is 13 residues. The V end was cut by 5 bases, the J end by 7 bases, with 14 bases between. This chain's CDR3 is CASSPGSRGGYTF. The CDR3 DNA follows: TGTGCCAGCAGCCCCGGGTCTAGGGGTGGCTACACCTTC.

V is TRBV2 and J is TRBJ2-1; D not resolved. The germline V gene encodes CDR1 SNHLY and CDR2 FYNNEI. The CDR3 sequence is 12 residues long. The V end lost 3 bases, the J end lost 5 bases, and 5 bases lay between the germline ends. The CDR3 DNA reads TGTGCCAGCAGTGAGTCGGACAATGAGCAGTTCTTC. Translating it yields CASSESDNEQFF. The full variable domain, completed using reference TRBV2 and TRBJ2-1, is EPEVTQTPSHQVTQMGQEVILRCVPISNHLYFYWYRQILGQKVEFLVSFYNNEISEKSEIFDDQFSVERPDGSNFTLKIRSTKLEDSAMYFCASSESDNEQFFGPGTRLTVL.

The chain links TRBV7-8 to TRBJ2-7, with 10 nucleotides matching TRBD2. Germline V lookup: CDR1 SGHVS, CDR2 FQNEAQ. J was trimmed by 2 bases and V by 4 bases; bases with no gene match: 8. This CDR3 region has 16 residues. Here the CDR3 reads CASSSLASGGPYEQYF. CDR3 in DNA: TGTGCCAGCAGCTCCCTGGCTAGCGGGGGACCCTACGAGCAGTACTTC.